The clone carrying this T cell receptor beta chain was recorded once. The data originate from a study of blood T cell repertoires in COVID-19. Across the whole study: Specimens from acute and convalescent COVID-19 originated in the United States, Italy and Spain. The analysed material was cDNA or gDNA that came from T cells, B-cell-depleted T cells, or PBMCs.

Germline-derived CDR1 and CDR2 are SEHNR and FQNEAQ (reference sequence). V lost 0 bases to trimming and J lost 2 bases, with 11 bases between them. The length of the CDR3 is 15 residues. Authors' analysis steps: Quantification of nucleated cells was approximated via reference gene primer amplification. The repertoire was sequenced with immunoSEQ multiplex PCR; TCRdb's copy has only in-frame clones and lacks some. Clone size and V and J calls were adopted from that table, with D and trimming inferred from the DNA. The sample lists about 360,000 clones; around nine tenths were seen once. The sequenced material came from peripheral blood. This receptor was obtained from a human donor in a cohort sampled during active COVID-19. The chain joins TRBV7-9 to TRBJ2-7, with TRBD1 as a possible D gene (6 bases). CDR3 loop: CASSLALRGPYEQYF. DNA of the CDR3: TGTGCCAGCAGCTTAGCACTCAGGGGACCCTACGAGCAGTACTTC.